This T cell receptor beta chain was obtained from a study of blood T cell repertoires in COVID-19 (dated by TCRdb to about 2020). As for the study more broadly: The collaborator samples originated in the United States, Italy and Spain and spanned the acute and convalescent phases of COVID-19. The repertoires were released in a freely available public database intended as a resource for research on the immune response to SARS-CoV-2. Subjects who had been exposed to COVID-19, were actively infected with it, or had recovered from it provided the deeply sampled blood TCRbeta repertoires that made up the dataset. The material from the prospective study consisted of cDNA or gDNA derived from T cells, B-cell-depleted T cells, or PBMCs. HLA class I and class II types, where available, came from metadata supplied by the sample provider rather than from assay-based typing. Samples were obtained from the ongoing ImmuneRACE study (first 160 participants) and from about 1,300 subjects provided by 6 global collaborators. Sample metadata almost always included a de-identified subject ID, COVID-19 status, age in years and sex. Overall study outcomes, separate from this receptor: Clinical and demographic metadata were provided uncurated, with the amount varying by source and participant.

TCRbeta CDR3 regions were amplified from genomic DNA using the immunoSEQ Assay, a bias-controlled multiplex PCR. The published analysis was carried out like this. The number of nucleated cells in each sample was estimated from the amplification of reference gene primers within the assay. To quantify the absolute abundance of each unique TCRbeta CDR3 rearrangement, sequence reads were collapsed and filtered. Productive Simpson clonality was computed per sample as the square root of Simpson's diversity index over productive rearrangements. The table was pulled from immuneACCESS by TCRdb, which kept in-frame rearrangements only. Such tables lose some clones; where checked, under half of the loss comes from unresolved V genes, and the rest has no known cause. V, J and clone size reflect that table, while D and trimming were determined from the DNA. For this sample the table gives under 450,000 clones, of which less than 90% were detected only once. In total, the top ten clones hold 7.1% of the sample.

In Seattle, one collaborating source enrolled patients while the infection was active and tracked those patients longitudinally over the course of disease. Each collaborating institution followed its own protocols to collect whole blood in K2EDTA tubes. For TCRbeta analysis, collaborator samples were shipped as frozen whole blood, as isolated PBMCs, or as DNA extracted from either sample type. This clone was seen only once. Its antigen remains unidentified. The sample holds no much larger clone one base away, and base qualities are not on file. Reading the germline V gene gives CDR1 KGHSH and CDR2 LQKENI. The germline V end is reduced by 6 bases and the J end by 2 bases; junction bases left unmatched: 6. From cysteine to phenylalanine, the CDR3 is 15 amino acids long. Only CDR3 DNA is held: 45 bases, read in frame from base 1.

This chain joins TRBV18 to TRBJ2-3; 9 bases in between match TRBD1. This TCR came from an older woman with COVID-19, enrolled during active disease. Sequenced sample: peripheral blood. For the CDR3, the sequence is CASSRTGVNTDTQYF. Read as DNA, the sequence is TGTGCCAGCTCGCGGACAGGGGTAAACACAGATACGCAGTATTTT. The CDR3 plus the reference TRBV18 and TRBJ2-3 genes for the other parts give the full variable domain: NAGVMQNPRHLVRRRGQEARLRCSPMKGHSHVYWYRQLPEEGLKFMVYLQKENIIDESGMPKERFSAEFPKEGPSILRIQQVVRGDSAAYFCASSRTGVNTDTQYFGPGTRLTVL.